Listed below are T cell receptor beta chains from one sample, sequenced in a study of T-cell reconstitution after alpha-beta-depleted transplantation in children. TCRdb reanalysed the PCR reads using MiXCR and keeps one entry per CDR3 protein. This sample has 750,000 to 950,000 distinct CDR3 sequences, with around 15% found just once. Sequenced here: PBMCs, mostly from graft donor cells, sampled 360 days after TCRalphabeta/CD19-depleted stem cell transplant. The receptors stem from a male patient younger than 18 who had a stem cell transplant for acute lymphoblastic leukemia, so the T cells may come from the graft donor. The CDR3 runs from the conserved cysteine through the conserved F or W. A D gene is named only where the DNA matches it firmly. Rows give clone size only sometimes, using once, few, many, or a class for an expanded clone.

NA TRBJ2-7 TRBV6-5 NA CASSYSKTRGYEQYF TGTGCCAGCAGTTACTCGAAAACTAGGGGTTACGAGCAGTACTTC
many TRBJ2-2 TRBV29-1 TRBD2 CSEDGLAEPWELFF TGCAGCGAGGATGGACTAGCGGAACCGTGGGAGCTGTTTTTT
NA TRBJ1-1 TRBV12-5 NA CASGYDMNTEAFF TGTGCTAGTGGGTACGACATGAACACTGAAGCTTTCTTT
few TRBJ2-5 TRBV10-3 NA CAPGGPRDQTQYF TGTGCCCCAGGGGGGCCGAGGGATCAGACCCAGTACTTC
NA TRBJ1-2 TRBV12-3/TRBV12-4 NA CASSPQGIYGYTF TGTGCCAGCAGCCCACAGGGAATCTATGGCTACACCTTC
NA TRBJ2-1 TRBV7-8 TRBD2 CASSPHETPGLAGSHEQFF TGTGCCAGCAGCCCCCATGAAACACCGGGACTAGCGGGATCTCATGAGCAGTTCTTC
NA TRBJ2-3 TRBV5-1 NA CASSLIPGGRRTATDTQYF TGCGCCAGCAGCTTGATCCCGGGGGGCCGACGGACGGCCACAGATACGCAGTATTTT
many TRBJ2-3 TRBV29-1 NA CSASISWTGDTQYF TGCAGCGCATCTATCAGCTGGACTGGGGATACGCAGTATTTT
once TRBJ2-1 TRBV3-1 NA CASSRLVRSYNEQFF TGTGCCAGCAGCCGACTAGTCAGGTCCTACAATGAGCAGTTCTTC
few TRBJ1-2 TRBV4-1 NA CASSHGSFGKTPNYGYTF TGCGCCAGCAGCCACGGGTCGTTCGGAAAGACTCCGAACTATGGCTACACCTTC
NA TRBJ2-1 TRBV23-1 NA CASRDRFSINEQFF TGCGCCAGCAGGGACAGATTTAGTATTAATGAGCAGTTCTTC
NA TRBJ2-3 TRBV7-9 TRBD2 CASRTAGVASDTQYF TGTGCCAGCCGGACAGCGGGAGTAGCTTCAGATACGCAGTATTTT
few TRBJ2-2 TRBV19 NA CASSGRRNTGELFF TGTGCCAGTAGTGGTAGGAGGAACACCGGGGAGCTGTTTTTT
few TRBJ1-2 TRBV11-2 NA CASSLARTAVDGYTF TGTGCCAGCAGCTTAGCCCGCACGGCGGTGGATGGCTACACCTTC
few TRBJ2-1 TRBV7-9 NA CASSFRGNNEQFF TGTGCCAGCAGCTTCCGGGGCAACAATGAGCAGTTCTTC
NA TRBJ2-5 TRBV4-1 TRBD2 CASSQLTLAGGPKDRETQYF TGCGCCAGCAGCCAGCTTACCTTAGCGGGAGGGCCTAAAGATCGAGAGACCCAGTACTTC
NA TRBJ2-6 TRBV4-2 NA CASSQERVAAGANVLTF TGTGCCAGCAGCCAAGAGAGGGTAGCAGCCGGGGCCAACGTCCTGACTTTC
NA TRBJ2-7 TRBV7-2 NA CASSLVSFRSYEQYF TGTGCCAGCAGCTTAGTAAGTTTCAGGTCCTACGAGCAGTACTTC
NA TRBJ2-1 TRBV4-1 NA CASSHPSDSTSPQRYNEQFF TGCGCCAGCAGCCATCCTTCGGACAGCACAAGCCCCCAGAGGTACAATGAGCAGTTCTTC
few TRBJ1-1 TRBV29-1 NA CSVEDLGTEAFF TGCAGCGTTGAAGATCTGGGCACTGAAGCTTTCTTT
NA TRBJ2-3 TRBV28 NA CASSFEYGANTQTTDTQYF TGTGCCAGCAGCTTCGAGTATGGGGCAAATACACAAACCACAGATACGCAGTATTTT
many TRBJ1-2 TRBV6-5 NA CASSLGRRDYGYTF TGTGCCAGCAGTTTGGGGCGCAGGGACTATGGCTACACCTTC
NA TRBJ2-3 TRBV2 TRBD2 CARLFLAGGTDTQYF TGTGCCAGACTTTTTTTAGCGGGAGGCACAGATACGCAGTATTTT
NA TRBJ1-4 TRBV5-1 NA CASSLWGGGDEKLFF TGCGCCAGCAGCTTGTGGGGGGGCGGGGATGAAAAACTGTTTTTT
few TRBJ1-5 TRBV5-1 NA CASSRGEYGNQPQHF TGCGCCAGCAGCCGGGGGGAGTACGGCAATCAGCCCCAGCATTTT
many TRBJ2-3 TRBV29-1 NA CSVSGDSKSQYF TGCAGCGTTTCGGGTGACAGTAAGTCGCAGTATTTT
few TRBJ2-7 TRBV12-3/TRBV12-4 TRBD1 CASRTGAPYEQYF TGTGCCAGCAGGACAGGGGCCCCCTACGAGCAGTACTTC
NA TRBJ2-7 TRBV20-1 TRBD1 CSANGQALTYEQYF TGCAGTGCGAACGGACAGGCTTTAACCTACGAGCAGTACTTC
NA TRBJ2-3 TRBV12-3/TRBV12-4 TRBD2 CASRPGLASDTQYF TGTGCCAGCAGGCCAGGACTAGCGAGTGATACGCAGTATTTT
few TRBJ2-7 TRBV27 TRBD1 CASSPWTGSHEQYF TGTGCCAGCAGTCCCTGGACAGGGAGCCACGAGCAGTACTTC
NA TRBJ2-1 TRBV7-6 TRBD2 CVSSAWGLAGLSSYNEQFF TGTGTCAGCAGCGCGTGGGGACTAGCGGGTTTGAGCTCCTACAATGAGCAGTTCTTC
NA TRBJ2-1 TRBV6-1 NA CASIVAQGGYNEQFF TGTGCCAGCATCGTCGCACAAGGGGGCTACAATGAGCAGTTCTTC
NA TRBJ2-7 TRBV11-2 NA CASSLVSAVPYEQYF TGTGCCAGCAGCTTAGTGTCAGCGGTACCCTACGAGCAGTACTTC
few TRBJ2-7 TRBV7-8 TRBD1 CASSTRADRAQYF TGTGCCAGCAGCACCCGAGCTGACAGGGCTCAGTACTTC
NA TRBJ1-2 TRBV12-3/TRBV12-4 NA CASSYWTANYGYTF TGTGCCAGCAGTTATTGGACTGCTAACTATGGCTACACCTTC
NA TRBJ2-2 TRBV12-3/TRBV12-4 NA CASIERGGSGELFF TGTGCCAGCATCGAACGAGGGGGGTCCGGGGAGCTGTTTTTT
NA TRBJ1-5 TRBV27 NA CASSSDGGSNQPQHF TGTGCCAGCAGTTCGGACGGGGGGAGCAATCAGCCCCAGCATTTT
NA TRBJ2-7 TRBV20-1 NA CSVEPAASYEQYF TGCAGTGTCGAGCCAGCGGCCTCCTACGAGCAGTACTTC
NA TRBJ1-4 TRBV10-3 TRBD1 CAISDRLDRGSAKLFF TGTGCCATCAGTGATCGTTTGGACAGGGGGAGTGCAAAACTGTTTTTT
NA TRBJ2-1 TRBV5-1 NA CASSFGLRGGGDNEQFF TGCGCCAGCAGCTTTGGGCTTCGAGGGGGAGGGGACAATGAGCAGTTCTTC